This TCR beta chain was found in a study of shared clonotypes between healthy human individuals. TCRdb's copy holds only in-frame clones and misses some; the assay was immunoSEQ multiplex PCR. The sample records millions of clones, approximately 94% being singletons. Naive CD8 cells lacked CD45RO and underwent positive selection for CCR7, leaving out terminally differentiated effector memory CD45RA+ cells. The source of this sequence is a man aged 18-30 years in good health. Sequencing was performed on naive CD8+ T cells sorted from blood.

The CDR3 DNA reads as TGCAGCGTTGATTACGGTCCAGCTGGCTATGGCTACACCTTC. Translating gives CSVDYGPAGYGYTF. This chain joins TRBV29-1 and TRBJ1-2; D is unresolved. From germline, CDR1 is SQVTM and CDR2 ANQGSEA. Between the trimmed V and J ends, which lost 3 bases and 4 bases, there was a span of 15 bases. The CDR3 length is 14 residues.